One and the same sample provided the 20 T cell receptor beta chains below, sequenced in a study of OX40 agonist ivuxolimab in advanced cancers. Sequenced by immunoSEQ multiplex PCR; TCRdb stores in-frame clones only, minus some. The sample has about 61,000 clones, around 86% seen once. Source: CD4+ or CD8+ T cells sorted from blood, taken in a trial of the OX40 agonist ivuxolimab. The receptors here all came from an adult with an advanced solid tumor such as melanoma, head and neck, liver or kidney cancer.

V and J are TRBV30 and TRBJ1-2; 7 nucleotides agree with TRBD1. The V and J ends lost 2 bases and 1 base, in that order; junction bases with no gene match: 1. Looked up from germline, CDR1 is GTSNPN and CDR2 is SVGIG (reference sequence). This CDR3 has 13 residues. The CDR3: CAWSWDSNYGYTF. CDR3 nucleotides: TGTGCCTGGAGTTGGGACAGTAACTATGGCTACACCTTC.

CDR3 in amino acids: CASNQGSEYGYTF. In nucleotides, the CDR3 is TGCGCCAGCAACCAGGGATCCGAGTATGGCTACACCTTC. The chain combines TRBV5-1 with TRBJ1-2, with D possibly being TRBD1 (5 bases). V gave up 6 bases and J gave up 5 bases, with 14 bases separating them. Germline CDR1 is SGHRS and CDR2 is YFSETQ. The CDR3 runs 13 residues.

The chain couples TRBV4-2 to TRBJ2-3, with D perhaps matching TRBD1 (5 bases). With 2 bases removed from V and 5 bases from J, the gap between germline ends came to 14 bases. Germline-derived CDR1 and CDR2 are LGHNA and YNFKEQ. There are 15 residues in the CDR3. The CDR3 is CASSQSSRAQDTQYF. CDR3 DNA sequence: TGTGCCAGCAGCCAATCGAGCAGGGCTCAAGATACGCAGTATTTT.

This clone was seen more than once but under ten times. The chain has TRBV28 and TRBJ2-3, with TRBD1 identical over 7 bases. Trimming removed 5 bases from V and 5 bases from J; junction bases left unmatched: 4. The CDR3 covers 13 residues. Germline CDR1 and CDR2: MDHEN and SYDVKM. CDR3 coding DNA: TGTGCCAGCAGTCCTCAGGGGGTAGATACGCAGTATTTT. Translation gives CASSPQGVDTQYF.

This sequence joins TRBV2 and TRBJ2-5; 10 bases line up with TRBD2. J lost 4 bases, V lost 3 bases, and 5 bases had no gene match. This CDR3 region has 15 residues. Germline-derived CDR1 and CDR2 are SNHLY and FYNNEI. CDR3 DNA sequence: TGTGCCAGCAGTGAGGGGAGCGGGGGGGCAGAGACCCAGTACTTC. Translating it yields CASSEGSGGAETQYF. The full variable domain, completed using reference TRBV2 and TRBJ2-5, is EPEVTQTPSHQVTQMGQEVILRCVPISNHLYFYWYRQILGQKVEFLVSFYNNEISEKSEIFDDQFSVERPDGSNFTLKIRSTKLEDSAMYFCASSEGSGGAETQYFGPGTRLLVL.

The genes are TRBV29-1 and TRBJ2-5; 11 bases fit TRBD2. Per germline, CDR1 SQVTM and CDR2 ANQGSEA. V lost 4 bases, J lost 3 bases, and 13 bases stayed unmatched. The CDR3 length is 17 residues. CDR3 nucleotides: TGCAGCGTTGGTCCTGTGGGTCCTAGCGGGGGGAAAGAGACCCAGTACTTC. Translation gives CSVGPVGPSGGKETQYF.

The chain has TRBV15 and TRBJ2-1; maybe TRBD1 (6 bases). V dropped 8 bases and J dropped 3 bases, with 8 bases sitting between them. Germline CDR1 and CDR2: LNHNV and YYDKDF (reference sequence). The CDR3 spans 12 residues. The CDR3 spells CATSQGYNEQFF. The CDR3 coding sequence is TGTGCCACCTCACAGGGCTACAATGAGCAGTTCTTC.

A few counts support this clone. V usage is TRBV11-3 and J usage is TRBJ2-1; tentatively, D is TRBD2 (5 bases). Trimming took off 5 bases at V and 10 bases at J, with 12 bases between the two ends. In germline, CDR1 is SGHNT, CDR2 YENEEA. There are 12 residues in the CDR3. The CDR3 loop reads CASSPGPGEQFF. The CDR3 DNA reads TGTGCCAGCAGCCCTGGTCCGGGGGAGCAGTTCTTC.

The gene calls are TRBV5-4 and TRBJ1-4; possibly TRBD1 for D (5 bases). Between the trimmed V and J ends, which lost 0 bases and 3 bases, there was a span of 9 bases. Germline-derived CDR1 and CDR2 are SGHNT and YYREEE (reference sequence). This CDR3 has 15 amino acids. In nucleotides, the CDR3 is TGTGCCAGCAGCTTGGTAGGGGCCGCTAATGAAAAACTGTTTTTT. Translating gives CASSLVGAANEKLFF.

The CDR3 here is CASSWRAGEGEQYF. The DNA for the CDR3 is TGCGCCAGCAGCTGGAGAGCGGGGGAGGGGGAGCAGTACTTC. The rearrangement uses TRBV5-1 and TRBJ2-7, with 8 positions matching TRBD2. Germline loops: CDR1 SGHRS, CDR2 YFSETQ. Unmatched junction bases numbered 9, after V lost 3 bases and J lost 7 bases. The CDR3 is 14 amino acids.

Concerning this clone itself: Other DNA sequences in this sample translate to the same CDR3. The J gene is TRBJ2-3, the V gene TRBV7-3; tentative D call: TRBD2 (5 bases). Trimming took 5 bases from V and 0 from J, leaving 9 bases between them. The CDR3 sequence is 14 residues long. Germline assignment: CDR1 SGHTA and CDR2 FQGTGA. Written as DNA, the CDR3 is TGTGCCAGCAGCCCCGGACTGAGCACAGATACGCAGTATTTT. Its protein is CASSPGLSTDTQYF.

The rearrangement uses TRBV5-1 and TRBJ2-3; D call uncertain. CDR1 is SGHRS and CDR2 is YFSETQ in the germline V gene. V lost 1 base to trimming and J lost 5 bases, with 2 bases between them. This CDR3 has 11 residues. The CDR3 DNA reads TGCGCCAGCAGCTTGAAAGATACGCAGTATTTT. It is translated as CASSLKDTQYF. The full variable domain, in which reference TRBV5-1 and TRBJ2-3 provide the parts outside the CDR3, is KAGVTQTPRYLIKTRGQQVTLSCSPISGHRSVSWYQQTPGQGLQFLFEYFSETQRNKGNFPGRFSGRQFSNSRSEMNVSTLELGDSALYLCASSLKDTQYFGPGTRLTVL.

The chain couples TRBV5-4 to TRBJ1-1, with D possibly matching TRBD1 (5 bases). Germline values: CDR1 SGHNT, CDR2 YYREEE (reference sequence). The V end lost 0 bases, the J end lost 4 bases, and 7 bases lay between the germline ends. The CDR3 has 13 residues. CDR3 nucleotide sequence: TGTGCCAGCAGCTTGGTAGGGGCCACTGAAGCTTTCTTT. Protein sequence: CASSLVGATEAFF.

The V call is TRBV5-8, the J call TRBJ1-2; D gene uncertain. Trimming removed 3 bases at V and 4 bases at J, with 10 bases between. The germline V gene has CDR1 SGHTS and CDR2 YDEGEE. The CDR3 is made up of 13 amino acids. The DNA of the CDR3 is TGTGCCAGCAGCTCCCTCGCAACCTATGGCTACACCTTC. Translation gives CASSSLATYGYTF.

The chain is built from TRBV7-2 and TRBJ2-3; TRBD2 matches at 9 bases. This CDR3 region has 17 residues. After removal of 2 bases from V and 1 base from J, the junction contained 7 bases not matched to a gene. Germline lookup yields CDR1 SGHTA and CDR2 FQGNSA. The CDR3 is CASSLMSGGTGTDTQYF. The CDR3 DNA sequence: TGTGCCAGCAGCTTAATGAGCGGGGGGACAGGCACAGATACGCAGTATTTT.

The chain carries TRBV2 and TRBJ2-2; D is unclear. The ends were cut back, 4 bases at V and 6 bases at J, with 9 bases in the middle. Germline values: CDR1 SNHLY, CDR2 FYNNEI. The CDR3 loop spans 13 amino acids. The CDR3 loop is CASSGAGAGELFF. CDR3 bases: TGTGCCAGCAGTGGAGCTGGGGCCGGGGAGCTGTTTTTT.

CDR3 sequence (DNA): TGCGCCAGCAGCCCCTCCGGCGGCTCGCCGGCGCGTTATGGCTACACCTTC. It specifies CASSPSGGSPARYGYTF. The chain has TRBV4-3 and TRBJ1-2; D unresolved. Germline CDR1 and CDR2: LGHNA and YSLEER. CDR3 length: 17 residues. V dropped 4 bases and J dropped 5 bases, with 23 bases sitting between them.

This clone was observed a handful of times. This chain joins TRBV12-2 and TRBJ2-3. TRBV12-2 is flagged as a pseudogene. This CDR3 region has 17 residues. The CDR3 bases are TGTGCAAGTCGCCCGGGGGGGACAGGACCAACCACAGATACGCAGTATTTT. Protein: CASRPGGTGPTTDTQYF.

The chain combines TRBV4-3 with TRBJ2-5, with 13 bases matching TRBD2. Trimming removed 3 bases from V and 5 bases from J; junction bases left unmatched: 3. The V gene's germline CDR1 is LGHNA and CDR2 YSLEER. The CDR3 extends over 15 amino acids. In nucleotides, the CDR3 is TGCGCCAGCAGCCAGGGACTAGCGGGGTGGGAGACCCAGTACTTC. The encoded protein is CASSQGLAGWETQYF.

The V and J genes are TRBV6-1 and TRBJ2-7, with 9 bases aligning to TRBD1. V lost 4 bases, J lost 5 bases, and 6 bases stayed unmatched. The CDR3 loop spans 14 amino acids. Germline lookup yields CDR1 MNHNS and CDR2 SASEGT. CDR3 in amino acids: CASSGTGVRNEQYF. As DNA, the CDR3 is TGTGCCAGCAGTGGGACAGGGGTTCGGAACGAGCAGTACTTC.